A single sample gave rise to the 10 T cell receptor beta chains below, sequenced in a study of T-cell reconstitution after alpha-beta-depleted transplantation in children. Unique molecular identifiers were incorporated during preparation of the TCRbeta library. TCRdb reanalysed the PCR reads using MiXCR and keeps one entry per CDR3 protein. The sample includes hundreds of thousands of distinct CDR3 sequences, 12% seen only once; the top ten take over 2%. This specimen consisted of PBMCs from the stem cell graft donor, obtained from the stem cell graft. All receptors derive from a human donor who donated a stem cell graft to a child with acute lymphoblastic leukemia.

This clonotype occurred many times. This chain joins TRBV28 and TRBJ2-1; D gene unclear. This CDR3 contains 14 residues. Deletions cut 0 bases from V and 8 bases from J, with 11 bases between. Per germline, CDR1 MDHEN and CDR2 SYDVKM. The CDR3: CASSLWVGTYEQFF. CDR3 nucleotide sequence: TGTGCCAGCAGTTTATGGGTGGGAACTTATGAGCAGTTCTTC.

This clonotype has only a few counts. V and J are TRBV29-1 and TRBJ2-3; 15 bases line up with TRBD2. The V segment lost 0 bases and the J segment 4 bases; nucleotides outside the gene matches: 5. The length of the CDR3 is 17 residues. Germline values: CDR1 SQVTM, CDR2 ANQGSEA. The CDR3 nucleotides read TGCAGCGTTGAAGATCTCGGACTAGCGGGAGGGCCAGATACGCAGTATTTT. This sequence encodes CSVEDLGLAGGPDTQYF.

This clonotype was observed at least ten times. In DNA, the CDR3 is TGTGCCATCAGCGTACAGGGTTCCGGCGAGCAGTACTTC. This encodes CAISVQGSGEQYF. This chain uses TRBV10-3 with TRBJ2-7, with D tentatively TRBD1 (6 bases). The CDR3 loop spans 13 amino acids. Trimming cost V 6 bases and J 6 bases, with 15 bases left between them. In germline, CDR1 is ENHRY, CDR2 SYGVKD.

This clonotype was observed at least ten times. The chain has TRBV5-1 and TRBJ2-7; TRBD2 agrees at 9 bases. J was trimmed by 4 bases and V by 0 bases; bases with no gene match: 5. This CDR3 spans 15 amino acids. Germline V lookup: CDR1 SGHRS, CDR2 YFSETQ. CDR3 protein: CASSLVAGGKYEQYF. As DNA, the CDR3 is TGCGCCAGCAGCTTGGTGGCGGGGGGGAAGTACGAGCAGTACTTC.

The sample holds many counts of this clonotype. CDR3 amino acids: CASSQDRASGADTQYF. CDR3 in DNA: TGTGCCAGCAGCCAAGATAGAGCTAGCGGCGCAGATACGCAGTATTTT. The chain employs TRBV4-2 and TRBJ2-3; 7 bases agree with TRBD2. Germline V gene data show CDR1 as LGHNA and CDR2 as YNFKEQ. Trimming took 0 bases from V and 4 from J; bases not matched to a gene: 7. CDR3 length: 16 residues.

The table lists this clonotype with a few counts. As DNA, the CDR3 is TGCAGTGCTAGAGATCCGCACAGGGGCTATGGCTACACCTTC. As protein: CSARDPHRGYGYTF. The chain recombines TRBV20-1 with TRBJ1-2, with 7 bases that match TRBD1. The CDR3 spans 14 residues. Germline assignment: CDR1 DFQATT and CDR2 SNEGSKA (reference sequence). V was clipped by 0 bases and J by 4 bases; unmatched bases: 5.

This clonotype was observed many times. The V and J genes are TRBV12-3 or TRBV12-4 and TRBJ1-1; D call uncertain. CDR3 length: 15 residues. V was cut by 1 base and J by 0 bases, with 9 bases left in between. This CDR3 reads CASSLGWEMNTEAFF. As DNA, the CDR3 is TGTGCCAGCAGTTTAGGTTGGGAAATGAACACTGAAGCTTTCTTT.

In this sample, this clonotype turned up many times. The CDR3 DNA reads TGTGCCAGCAGTTTACCAGGGGAAGGGCCCGAGCAGTACTTC. Translation gives CASSLPGEGPEQYF. This chain joins TRBV28 and TRBJ2-7; TRBD1 might be the D (6 bases). CDR3 length equals 14 residues. Germline CDR1 and CDR2: MDHEN and SYDVKM. The ends were cut back, 2 bases at V and 6 bases at J, with 14 bases in the middle.

The table lists this clonotype with many counts. The chain is built from TRBV3-1 and TRBJ2-7; the D gene is possibly TRBD1 (7 bases). This CDR3 is 15 amino acids long. In germline, CDR1 is LGHDT, CDR2 YNNKEL (reference sequence). Trimming stripped 4 bases from V and 5 bases from J, with 18 bases between. The CDR3 sequence is CASSLRGASTDEQYF. CDR3 DNA sequence: TGTGCCAGCAGCCTCAGGGGGGCTAGTACCGACGAGCAGTACTTC.

This clonotype was seen repeatedly, ten times or more. The rearrangement joins TRBV20-1 to TRBJ2-3; unclear D gene. Germline V gene data show CDR1 as DFQATT and CDR2 as SNEGSKA (reference sequence). V gave up 4 bases and J gave up 2 bases, with 10 bases separating them. This CDR3 is built from 13 residues. CDR3 sequence reads: CSAIGPSTDTQYF. The DNA for the CDR3 is TGCAGTGCTATCGGGCCGTCCACAGATACGCAGTATTTT.